What follows is one T cell receptor beta chain and its context. What it binds is unknown. These data come from a study of cytomegalovirus exposure and HLA in healthy donors. Study-wide results and limits: When analyzed later, a missense DCLRE1C variant was found to be linked to TCR beta V- and J-gene trimming.

Amplification used 60 Vbeta primers and 13 Jbeta primers. The data were produced by immunoSEQ multiplex PCR, yet TCRdb's version contains in-frame clones alone and is incomplete. In the table there are over 150,000 clones, roughly 78% of which are singletons. The V end was cut by 5 bases, the J end by 2 bases, with 16 bases between. The CDR3 covers 16 residues. Germline V gene data show CDR1 as MGHDK and CDR2 as SYGVNS. The chain joins TRBV25-1 to TRBJ1-5, with D possibly being TRBD1 (6 bases). What was sequenced was PBMCs. The clonotype was recovered from a girl aged 10 to 17 in good health and CMV-seropositive. The CDR3 nucleotides are TGTGCCAGCAGTCCCTCCCCAGGGGCCGGCAATCAGCCCCAGCATTTT. Translating gives CASSPSPGAGNQPQHF. Together with reference TRBV25-1 and TRBJ1-5, the CDR3 gives the full variable domain: EADIYQTPRYLVIGTGKKITLECSQTMGHDKMYWYQQDPGMELHLIHYSYGVNSTEKGDLSSESTVSRIRTEHFPLTLESARPSHTSQYLCASSPSPGAGNQPQHFGDGTRLSIL.